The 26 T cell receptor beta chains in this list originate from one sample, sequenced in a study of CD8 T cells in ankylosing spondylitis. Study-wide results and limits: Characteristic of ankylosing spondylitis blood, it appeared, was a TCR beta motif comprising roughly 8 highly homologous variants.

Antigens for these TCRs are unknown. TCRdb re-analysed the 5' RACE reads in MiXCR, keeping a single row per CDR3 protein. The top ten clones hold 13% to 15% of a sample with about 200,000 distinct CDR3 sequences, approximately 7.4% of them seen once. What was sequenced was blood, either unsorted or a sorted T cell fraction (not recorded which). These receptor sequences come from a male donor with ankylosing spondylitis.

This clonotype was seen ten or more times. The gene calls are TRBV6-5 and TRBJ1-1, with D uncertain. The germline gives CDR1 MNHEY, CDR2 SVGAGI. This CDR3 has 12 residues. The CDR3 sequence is CVIGLLRTEAFF. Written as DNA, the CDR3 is TGTGTCATTGGGTTGTTAAGGACTGAAGCTTTCTTT.

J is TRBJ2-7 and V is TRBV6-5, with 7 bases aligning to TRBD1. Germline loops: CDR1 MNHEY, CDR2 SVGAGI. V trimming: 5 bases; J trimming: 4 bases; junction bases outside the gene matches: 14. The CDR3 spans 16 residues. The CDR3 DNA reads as TGTGCCAGCAGTCACGGTCCAGGGACAGCCCAGTACGAGCAGTACTTC. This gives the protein CASSHGPGTAQYEQYF.

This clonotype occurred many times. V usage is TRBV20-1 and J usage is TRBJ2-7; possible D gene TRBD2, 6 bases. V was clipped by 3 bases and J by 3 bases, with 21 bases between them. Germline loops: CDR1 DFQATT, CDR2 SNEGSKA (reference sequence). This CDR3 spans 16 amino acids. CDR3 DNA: TGCAGTGCTAGGCCCCCCGGGACTCTCATGAACTACGAGCAGTACTTC. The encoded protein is CSARPPGTLMNYEQYF.

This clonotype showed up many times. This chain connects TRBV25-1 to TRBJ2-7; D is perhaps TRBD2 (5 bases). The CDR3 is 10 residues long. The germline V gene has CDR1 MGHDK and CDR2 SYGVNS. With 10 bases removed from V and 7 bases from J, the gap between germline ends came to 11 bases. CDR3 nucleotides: TGTGCCACCTACGGAGGAGAGCAGTACTTC. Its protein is CATYGGEQYF.

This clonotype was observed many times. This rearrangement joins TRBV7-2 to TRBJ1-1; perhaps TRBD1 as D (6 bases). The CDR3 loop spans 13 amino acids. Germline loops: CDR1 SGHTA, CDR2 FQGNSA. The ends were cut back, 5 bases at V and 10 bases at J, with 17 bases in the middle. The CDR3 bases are TGTGCCAGCAGCCCCGACAGGTCCAGAGGAGCTTTCTTT. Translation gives CASSPDRSRGAFF.

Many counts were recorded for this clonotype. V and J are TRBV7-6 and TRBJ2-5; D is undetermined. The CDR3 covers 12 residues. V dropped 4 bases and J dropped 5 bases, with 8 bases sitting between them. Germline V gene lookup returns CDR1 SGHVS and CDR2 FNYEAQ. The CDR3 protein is CASSYFQETQYF. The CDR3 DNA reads TGTGCCAGCAGCTACTTTCAGGAGACCCAGTACTTC. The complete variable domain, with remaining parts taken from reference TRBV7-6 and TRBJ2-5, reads GAGVSQSPRYKVTKRGQDVALRCDPISGHVSLYWYRQALGQGPEFLTYFNYEAQQDKSGLPNDRFSAERPEGSISTLTIQRTEQRDSAMYRCASSYFQETQYFGPGTRLLVL.

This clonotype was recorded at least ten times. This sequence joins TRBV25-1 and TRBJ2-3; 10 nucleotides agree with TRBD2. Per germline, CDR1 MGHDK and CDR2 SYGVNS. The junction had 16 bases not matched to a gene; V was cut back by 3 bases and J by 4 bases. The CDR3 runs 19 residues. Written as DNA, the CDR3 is TGTGCCAGCAGTGACACTCTAGCGGGGGCCTACCGTGTGGCAGATACGCAGTATTTT. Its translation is CASSDTLAGAYRVADTQYF.

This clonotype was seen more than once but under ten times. The CDR3 here is CASSLESDEQFF. As DNA, the CDR3 is TGTGCCAGCAGCTTAGAATCGGATGAGCAGTTCTTC. V gene TRBV7-8 combines with J gene TRBJ2-1, with unresolved D. The CDR3 is 12 residues long. The V gene lost 1 base and the J gene lost 8 bases, with 6 bases spanning the gap. Looked up from germline, CDR1 is SGHVS and CDR2 is FQNEAQ.

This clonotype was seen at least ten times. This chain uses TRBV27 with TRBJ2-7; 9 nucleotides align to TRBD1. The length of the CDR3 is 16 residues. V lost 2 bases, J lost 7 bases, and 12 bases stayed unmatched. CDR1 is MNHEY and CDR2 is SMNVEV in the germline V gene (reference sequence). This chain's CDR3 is CASSLSAGTGSKEQYF. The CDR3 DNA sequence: TGTGCCAGCAGTTTAAGTGCCGGGACAGGGTCCAAAGAGCAGTACTTC.

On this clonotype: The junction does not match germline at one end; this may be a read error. CDR3 in amino acids: CASSLLEYNEQFF. For the CDR3, the DNA is TGTGCTAGCAGCTTATTAGAATACAATGAGCAGTTCTTC. The chain uses TRBV7-6 and TRBJ2-1; the D is unclear. The germline CDR1 and CDR2 sequences are SGHVS and FNYEAQ. This CDR3 has 13 residues.

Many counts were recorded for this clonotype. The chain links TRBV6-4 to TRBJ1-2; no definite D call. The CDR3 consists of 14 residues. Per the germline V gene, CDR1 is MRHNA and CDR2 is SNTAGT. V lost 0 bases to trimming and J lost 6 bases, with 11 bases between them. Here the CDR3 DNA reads TGTGCCAGCAGTGACTCGAGCGGTCTGGATGGCTACACCTTC. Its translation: CASSDSSGLDGYTF.

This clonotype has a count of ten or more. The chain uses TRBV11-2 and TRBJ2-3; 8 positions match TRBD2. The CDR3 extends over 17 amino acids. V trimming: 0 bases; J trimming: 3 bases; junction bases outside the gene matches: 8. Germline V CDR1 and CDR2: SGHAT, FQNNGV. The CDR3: CASSLDHGGGLTDTQYF. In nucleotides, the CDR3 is TGTGCCAGCAGCTTAGATCACGGGGGGGGGCTAACAGATACGCAGTATTTT.

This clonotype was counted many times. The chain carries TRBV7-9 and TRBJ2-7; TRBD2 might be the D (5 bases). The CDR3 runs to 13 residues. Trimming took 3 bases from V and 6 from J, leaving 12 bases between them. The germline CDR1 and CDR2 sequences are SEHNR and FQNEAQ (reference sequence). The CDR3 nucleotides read TGTGCCAGCAGCTTTGGACTCCCCGGCGAGCAGTACTTC. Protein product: CASSFGLPGEQYF.

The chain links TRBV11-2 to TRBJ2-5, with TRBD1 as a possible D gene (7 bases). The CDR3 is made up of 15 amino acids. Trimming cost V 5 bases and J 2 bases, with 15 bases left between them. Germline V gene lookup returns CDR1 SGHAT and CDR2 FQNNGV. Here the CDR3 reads CASSLPRGVQETQYF. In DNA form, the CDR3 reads TGTGCCAGCAGCCTACCCAGGGGGGTACAAGAGACCCAGTACTTC.

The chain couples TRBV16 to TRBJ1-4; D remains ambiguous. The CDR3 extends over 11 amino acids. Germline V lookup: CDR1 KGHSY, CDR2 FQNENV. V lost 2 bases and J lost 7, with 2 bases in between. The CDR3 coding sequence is TGTGCCAGCAGCCAAGGTGAAAAACTGTTTTTT. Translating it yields CASSQGEKLFF.

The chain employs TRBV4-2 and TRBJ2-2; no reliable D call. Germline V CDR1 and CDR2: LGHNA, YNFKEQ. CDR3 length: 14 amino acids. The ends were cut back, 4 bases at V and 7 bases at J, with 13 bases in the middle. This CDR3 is CASSRSTELGELFF. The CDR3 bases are TGTGCCAGCAGCCGCTCGACGGAACTCGGGGAGCTGTTTTTT.

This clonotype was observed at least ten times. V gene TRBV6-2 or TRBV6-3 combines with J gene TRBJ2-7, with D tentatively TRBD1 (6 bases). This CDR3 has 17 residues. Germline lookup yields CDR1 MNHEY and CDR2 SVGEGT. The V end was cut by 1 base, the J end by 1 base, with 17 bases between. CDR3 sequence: CASSYFLVRDTSYEQYF. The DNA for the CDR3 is TGTGCCAGCAGTTACTTTTTGGTGAGGGACACATCCTACGAGCAGTACTTC.

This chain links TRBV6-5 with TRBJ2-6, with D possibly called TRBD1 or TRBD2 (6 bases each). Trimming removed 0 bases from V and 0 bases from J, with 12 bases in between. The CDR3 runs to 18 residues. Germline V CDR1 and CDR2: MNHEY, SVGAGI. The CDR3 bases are TGTGCCAGCAGTTACTCGAGAGGGGGGAACTCTGGGGCCAACGTCCTGACTTTC. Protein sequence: CASSYSRGGNSGANVLTF.

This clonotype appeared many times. The CDR3 DNA follows: TGCGCCAGCAGCTACCCAAGAGGAGGTAGGATGGAGACCCAGTACTTC. This translates into CASSYPRGGRMETQYF. This chain uses TRBV5-1 with TRBJ2-5; D possibly corresponds to TRBD2 (5 bases). CDR3 length: 16 residues. Trimming pared 3 bases from V and 5 bases from J, leaving 20 bases between. From germline, CDR1 is SGHRS and CDR2 YFSETQ.

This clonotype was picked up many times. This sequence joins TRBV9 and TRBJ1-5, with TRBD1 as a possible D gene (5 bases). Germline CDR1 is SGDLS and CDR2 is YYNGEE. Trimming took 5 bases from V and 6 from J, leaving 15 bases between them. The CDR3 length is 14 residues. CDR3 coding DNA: TGTGCCAGCAGTGCTGGGGGTGTGGGTCAGCCCCAGCATTTT. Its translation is CASSAGGVGQPQHF. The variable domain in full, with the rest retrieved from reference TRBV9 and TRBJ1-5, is DSGVTQTPKHLITATGQRVTLRCSPRSGDLSVYWYQQSLDQGLQFLIQYYNGEERAKGNILERFSAQQFPDLHSELNLSSLELGDSALYFCASSAGGVGQPQHFGDGTRLSIL.

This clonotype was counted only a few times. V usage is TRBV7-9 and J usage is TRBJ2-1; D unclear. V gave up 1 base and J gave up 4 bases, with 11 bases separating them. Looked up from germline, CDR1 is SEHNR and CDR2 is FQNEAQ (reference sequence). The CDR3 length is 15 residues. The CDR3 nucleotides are TGTGCCAGCAGCTTAGGAGGCCTAGGTTACAATGAGCAGTTCTTC. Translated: CASSLGGLGYNEQFF. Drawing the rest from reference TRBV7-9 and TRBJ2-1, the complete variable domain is DTGVSQNPRHKITKRGQNVTFRCDPISEHNRLYWYRQTLGQGPEFLTYFQNEAQLEKSRLLSDRFSAERPKGSFSTLEIQRTEQGDSAMYLCASSLGGLGYNEQFFGPGTRLTVL.

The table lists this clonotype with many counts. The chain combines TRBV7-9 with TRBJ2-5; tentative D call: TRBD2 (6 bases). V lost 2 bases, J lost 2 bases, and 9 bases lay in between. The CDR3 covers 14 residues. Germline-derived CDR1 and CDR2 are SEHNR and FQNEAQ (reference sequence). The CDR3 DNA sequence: TGTGCCAGCAGCTTAAGTGGGGGGCAAGAGACCCAGTACTTC. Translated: CASSLSGGQETQYF.

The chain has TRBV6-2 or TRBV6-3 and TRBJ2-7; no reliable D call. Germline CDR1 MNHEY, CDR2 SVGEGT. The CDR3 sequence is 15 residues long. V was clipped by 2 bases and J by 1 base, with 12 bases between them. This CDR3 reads CASSYGPTRSYEQYF. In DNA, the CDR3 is TGTGCCAGCAGTTACGGTCCGACGCGGTCCTACGAGCAGTACTTC.

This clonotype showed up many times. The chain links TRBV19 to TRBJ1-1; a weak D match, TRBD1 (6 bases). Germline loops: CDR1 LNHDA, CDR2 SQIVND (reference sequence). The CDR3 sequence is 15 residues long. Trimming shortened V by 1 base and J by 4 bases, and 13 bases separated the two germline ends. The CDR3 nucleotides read TGTGCCAGTAGTATAGTAACAGGGTTGGGCACTGAAGCTTTCTTT. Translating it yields CASSIVTGLGTEAFF. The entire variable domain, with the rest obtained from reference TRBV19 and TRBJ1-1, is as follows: DGGITQSPKYLFRKEGQNVTLSCEQNLNHDAMYWYRQDPGQGLRLIYYSQIVNDFQKGDIAEGYSVSREKKESFPLTVTSAQKNPTAFYLCASSIVTGLGTEAFFGQGTRLTVV.

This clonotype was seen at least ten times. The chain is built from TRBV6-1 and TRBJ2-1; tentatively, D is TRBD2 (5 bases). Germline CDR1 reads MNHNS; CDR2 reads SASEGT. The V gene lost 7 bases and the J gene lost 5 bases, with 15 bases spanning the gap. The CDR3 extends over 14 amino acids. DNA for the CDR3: TGTGCCAGCATTCGCTTTTACGGGGACAATGAGCAGTTCTTC. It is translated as CASIRFYGDNEQFF.

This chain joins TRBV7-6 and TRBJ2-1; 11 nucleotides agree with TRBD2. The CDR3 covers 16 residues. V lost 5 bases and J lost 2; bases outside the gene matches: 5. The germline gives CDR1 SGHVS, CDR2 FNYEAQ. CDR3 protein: CASSPRTSGPYNEQFF. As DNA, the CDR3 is TGTGCCAGCAGCCCACGGACTAGCGGGCCCTACAATGAGCAGTTCTTC.